The 10 T cell receptor beta chains given below trace back to one sample, sequenced in a study of Tregs in tolerant kidney transplant recipients. The nonmyeloablative bone marrow transplants came from related graft donors, with transient mixed chimerism. Only in-frame clones appear in the TCRdb table, and some are missing; sequencing was by immunoSEQ multiplex PCR. Here the sample spans tens of thousands of clones, more than 75% being singletons. Sequences were derived from CD4+ T cells from blood (PBMCs), sampled 6 months after the transplant. These receptors all come from a human patient who received a combined kidney and bone marrow transplant. Certain T cells may be donor cells from the graft.

This rearrangement joins TRBV5-8 to TRBJ2-7; 9 nucleotides line up with TRBD1. This CDR3 contains 13 residues. The trim removed 4 bases at V and 6 bases at J, leaving 5 bases unmatched. In germline, CDR1 is SGHTS, CDR2 YDEGEE. The CDR3 coding sequence is TGTGCCAGCAGCCAGGGACAGGGTGGCGAGCAGTACTTC. Protein: CASSQGQGGEQYF.

The chain links TRBV5-1 to TRBJ2-7, with 11 bases matching TRBD1. V trimming: 4 bases; J trimming: 4 bases; junction bases outside the gene matches: 4. CDR3 length: 14 residues. Per germline, CDR1 SGHRS and CDR2 YFSETQ. CDR3 in amino acids: CASSGQGAGYEQYF. CDR3 DNA sequence: TGCGCCAGCAGCGGACAGGGGGCAGGGTACGAGCAGTACTTC. The whole variable domain, remainder taken from reference TRBV5-1 and TRBJ2-7, is KAGVTQTPRYLIKTRGQQVTLSCSPISGHRSVSWYQQTPGQGLQFLFEYFSETQRNKGNFPGRFSGRQFSNSRSEMNVSTLELGDSALYLCASSGQGAGYEQYFGPGTRLTVT.

The chain uses TRBV30 and TRBJ2-7; the D gene is possibly TRBD2 (7 bases). Trimming shortened V by 0 bases and J by 2 bases, and 17 bases separated the two germline ends. The CDR3 loop spans 16 amino acids. CDR1 and CDR2 (germline): GTSNPN, SVGIG (reference sequence). CDR3 region: CAWSVRMRGLTYEQYF. Written as DNA, the CDR3 is TGTGCCTGGAGTGTACGTATGCGGGGGCTAACCTACGAGCAGTACTTC. The full variable domain, its missing parts supplied by reference TRBV30 and TRBJ2-7, is SQTIHQWPATLVQPVGSPLSLECTVEGTSNPNLYWYRQAAGRGLQLLFYSVGIGQISSEVPQNLSASRPQDRQFILSSKKLLLSDSGFYLCAWSVRMRGLTYEQYFGPGTRLTVT.

This chain joins TRBV7-3 and TRBJ1-1; a weak D match, TRBD1 (6 bases). The V gene lost 6 bases and the J gene lost 4 bases, with 15 bases spanning the gap. Germline CDR1 and CDR2: SGHTA and FQGTGA. The CDR3 totals 14 residues. CDR3 residues: CASSREGGSTEAFF. CDR3 in DNA: TGTGCCAGCAGTCGGGAGGGGGGGTCCACTGAAGCTTTCTTT.

The chain's CDR3 is CAYKSRGNPYEQYF. The CDR3 DNA is TGTGCCTATAAGTCCAGGGGGAATCCCTACGAGCAGTACTTC. The chain links TRBV19 to TRBJ2-7; 7 nucleotides line up with TRBD1. Germline V gene lookup returns CDR1 LNHDA and CDR2 SQIVND (reference sequence). The trim removed 11 bases at V and 2 bases at J, leaving 12 bases unmatched. This CDR3 is built from 14 residues.

This clone was picked up one time. The sample contains more than one DNA sequence encoding this CDR3. The V gene is TRBV9, the J gene TRBJ1-6, with TRBD1 identical over 9 bases. Germline lookup yields CDR1 SGDLS and CDR2 YYNGEE. The CDR3 totals 18 residues. Trimming cost V 3 bases and J 7 bases; bases outside gene matches: 14. The CDR3 loop is CASSAGLGTGWLNSPLHF. DNA of the CDR3: TGTGCCAGCAGCGCCGGACTCGGGACAGGGTGGTTGAATTCACCCCTCCACTTT.

In its sample, this clone is medium-sized. This sequence joins TRBV21-1 and TRBJ1-2; the table's D call TRBD1 went unverified against the DNA. TRBV21-1 counts as a pseudogene. CDR3 length equals 14 residues. The CDR3 DNA sequence: TGTGCCAGCAGCTCAAAGTCAGGGGGCGATGGCTACACCTTC. Translating it yields CASSSKSGGDGYTF.

This CDR3 is CASSLGTASYNEQFF. The CDR3 coding sequence is TGTGCCAGCAGTTTAGGGACTGCCTCCTACAATGAGCAGTTCTTC. The chain couples TRBV27 to TRBJ2-1, with a possible D match to TRBD2 (6 bases). The V and J ends lost 2 bases and 0 bases respectively, with 8 bases between them. Germline CDR1 and CDR2: MNHEY and SMNVEV (reference sequence). There are 15 residues in the CDR3.

The J gene is TRBJ2-1, the V gene TRBV29-1, with 8 bases lining up with TRBD1. CDR1 is SQVTM and CDR2 is ANQGSEA in the germline V gene. V was clipped by 8 bases and J by 12 bases; unmatched bases: 9. The CDR3 consists of 11 residues. Here the CDR3 DNA reads TGCAGCCAGCAGGGGGCGGGATCGCAGTTCTTC. Its translation: CSQQGAGSQFF.

Points on this clone: At one end, the junction sequence differs from germline, possibly due to a read error. This chain joins TRBV28 and TRBJ2-7; TRBD1 matches at 7 bases. CDR1 MDHEN and CDR2 SYDVKM come from the germline V gene. The CDR3 is 15 residues long. CDR3: CASTLWGTDSYEQYF. CDR3 DNA: TGTGCCAGCACCCTATGGGGGACAGACTCCTATGAGCAGTACTTC.